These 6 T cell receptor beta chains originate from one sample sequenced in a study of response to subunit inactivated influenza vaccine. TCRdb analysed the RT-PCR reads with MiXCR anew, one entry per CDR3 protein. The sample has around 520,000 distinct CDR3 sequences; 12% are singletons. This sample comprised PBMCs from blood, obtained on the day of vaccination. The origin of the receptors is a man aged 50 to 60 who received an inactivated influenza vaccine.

This chain's CDR3 is CASSLDWGAGQPQHF. CDR3 sequence (DNA): TGCGCCAGCAGTTTAGACTGGGGGGCCGGTCAGCCCCAGCATTTT. The chain links TRBV5-1 to TRBJ1-5, with a tentative D call TRBD1 (6 bases). Germline CDR1 SGHRS, CDR2 YFSETQ. The CDR3 is 15 residues long. Deletions cut 5 bases from V and 6 bases from J, with 18 bases between.

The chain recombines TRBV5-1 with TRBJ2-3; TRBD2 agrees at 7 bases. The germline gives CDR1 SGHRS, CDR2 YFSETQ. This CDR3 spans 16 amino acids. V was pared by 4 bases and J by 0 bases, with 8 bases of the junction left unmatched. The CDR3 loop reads CASSGQAGTSTDTQYF. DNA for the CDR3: TGCGCCAGCAGCGGGCAAGCGGGGACCAGCACAGATACGCAGTATTTT.

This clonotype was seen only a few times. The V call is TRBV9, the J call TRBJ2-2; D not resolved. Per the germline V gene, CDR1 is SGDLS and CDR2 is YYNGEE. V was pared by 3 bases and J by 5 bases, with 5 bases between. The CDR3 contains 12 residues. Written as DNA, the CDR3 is TGTGCCAGCAGCGCTCAAACCGGGGAGCTGTTTTTT. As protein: CASSAQTGELFF.

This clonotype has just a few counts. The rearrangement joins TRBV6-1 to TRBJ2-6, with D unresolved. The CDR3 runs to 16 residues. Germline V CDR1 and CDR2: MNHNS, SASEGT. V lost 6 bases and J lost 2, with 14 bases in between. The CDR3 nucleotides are TGTGCCAGCAGCCAAAGCTTAGGTGCTGGGGCCAACGTCCTGACTTTC. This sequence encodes CASSQSLGAGANVLTF.

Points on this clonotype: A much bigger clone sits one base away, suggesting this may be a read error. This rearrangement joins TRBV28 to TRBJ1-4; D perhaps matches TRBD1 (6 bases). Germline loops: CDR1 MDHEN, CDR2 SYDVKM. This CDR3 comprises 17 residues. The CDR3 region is CASSLGQGTNTWEKLYF. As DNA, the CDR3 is TGTGCCAGCAGTTTAGGGCAGGGGACGAATACGTGGGAAAAACTGTATTTT.

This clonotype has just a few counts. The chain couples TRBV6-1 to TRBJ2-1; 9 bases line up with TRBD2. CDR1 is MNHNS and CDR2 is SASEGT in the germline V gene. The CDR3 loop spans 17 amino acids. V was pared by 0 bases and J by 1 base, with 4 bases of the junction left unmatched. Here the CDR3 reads CASSEASGSGSYNEQFF. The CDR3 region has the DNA TGTGCCAGCAGTGAAGCTAGCGGGAGTGGATCCTACAATGAGCAGTTCTTC.